This TCR beta chain stems from a study of blood T cell repertoires in COVID-19. As for the study in general: Both acute and convalescent COVID-19 samples were obtained from the United States, Italy and Spain. T cells, B-cell-depleted T cells, or PBMCs supplied cDNA or gDNA.

Authors' methods: By means of reference gene primer amplification, nucleated cell counts were estimated. Profiling relied on immunoSEQ multiplex PCR, and the TCRdb table lists in-frame clones only, not all of them. V, J and clone size are those of that table, while D and trimming were read from the DNA. The table shows 150,000 to 200,000 clones, with just under 80% occurring only once. The CDR3 length is 14 residues. V lost 5 bases to trimming and J lost 0 bases, with 11 bases between them. CDR1 and CDR2 from the germline V gene are SGHAT and FQDESV (reference sequence). This receptor was taken from an elderly woman with active or convalescent COVID-19. Sequencing was performed on peripheral blood. The chain links TRBV11-1 to TRBJ2-7, with D possibly TRBD1 on 5 matching bases. CDR3: CASSERTFSYEQYF. The CDR3 coding sequence is TGTGCCAGCAGCGAAAGGACATTCTCCTACGAGCAGTACTTC.